These 8 T cell receptor beta chains share one sample of origin, sequenced in a study of CXCR3-negative and CXCR3-positive naive CD8 T cells. General study findings and limits: For CXCR3-positive naive cells, TRB CDR3s were more hydrophobic than those of CXCR3-negative naive cells.

Preparation of TRB cDNA libraries relied on 5' RACE carrying UMI labels. TCRdb re-called the 5' RACE reads, yielding one record per CDR3 amino acid sequence without DNA. The table for this sample gives 7,000 to 7,500 distinct CDR3 sequences. Their antigens are not known. The sequenced sample consisted of naive CXCR3+ CD8+ T cells from blood. Sample subset: CD45RO-CCR7+CD27+CD95- naive CD8+ T cells expressing CXCR3 (TNR3+). The receptors come from a human donor in good health. Some clones in this sample may be carry-over from other donors' samples.

This chain joins TRBV29-1 and TRBJ2-7; checking the TCRdb D call of TRBD1 is not possible without DNA. The CDR3 sequence is 14 residues long. CDR1 SQVTM and CDR2 ANQGSEA come from the germline V gene. The CDR3 spells CSVVGQISSYEQYF.

This clonotype ranks as medium-sized in terms of frequency. V and J are TRBV5-4 and TRBJ1-1; the D call of TRBD1 rests on TCRdb alone, since no DNA is present to check it. Germline V gene lookup returns CDR1 SGHNT and CDR2 YYREEE (reference sequence). The CDR3 length is 14 residues. The CDR3 is CASSLPSWDREAFF.

This clonotype is classed as medium-sized (0.01 to 0.1%) by frequency. This sequence joins TRBV20-1 and TRBJ2-1; TCRdb's assignment of TRBD2 cannot be checked, as there is no DNA. The germline CDR1 and CDR2 sequences are DFQATT and SNEGSKA (reference sequence). This CDR3 spans 18 amino acids. This chain's CDR3 is CSARDYSVLVGSYNEQFF.

This clonotype shows up as medium-sized (0.01 to 0.1%) by frequency. The chain links TRBV7-2 to TRBJ2-5; TCRdb lists TRBD2, though no DNA is available to test this call. This CDR3 region has 18 residues. The germline V gene encodes CDR1 SGHTA and CDR2 FQGNSA. The CDR3 loop reads CASSLGASGREFQETQYF.

Considering frequency, this clonotype is medium-sized (0.01 to 0.1%). This rearrangement joins TRBV29-1 to TRBJ2-3; TCRdb designates TRBD1, a call that cannot be tested without DNA. CDR1 and CDR2 from the germline V gene are SQVTM and ANQGSEA. This CDR3 has 15 residues. The chain's CDR3 is CSVEGTEAEEDTQYF.

The V call is TRBV6-4, the J call TRBJ2-2; the TCRdb D gene call, TRBD1, has no DNA to confirm it. Germline lookup yields CDR1 MRHNA and CDR2 SNTAGT. The CDR3 extends over 18 amino acids. The CDR3 spells CASSDSTGGITNTGELFF.

The V gene is TRBV3-1, the J gene TRBJ2-7. Germline V gives CDR1 LGHDT, CDR2 YNNKEL (reference sequence). CDR3 size: 14 residues. The CDR3 protein is CASSQDVGPYEQYF.

This chain uses TRBV5-4 with TRBJ1-1. The germline CDR1 and CDR2 sequences are SGHNT and YYREEE (reference sequence). CDR3 length equals 13 residues. This chain's CDR3 is CASSLAGNTEAFF.